One and the same sample provided the 8 T cell receptor beta chains below, sequenced in a study of T cells in Graves' hyperthyroidism and ophthalmopathy. It was RNA transcripts that yielded the amplified TCR beta CDR3 regions. A set of HTBI primers served as the primers for a first-round RT-PCR of the TCR CDR3. A single record per CDR3 protein comes from TCRdb applying MiXCR to the multiplex PCR reads. Of hundreds of thousands of distinct CDR3 sequences in the sample, less than 25% are singletons; the top ten hold roughly 30%. Sample: blood. Receptor source: a man aged 25 to 40 with Graves' ophthalmopathy.

This clonotype was seen only a few times. A much larger clone sits a single nucleotide away, making a read error possible. The chain has TRBV11-2 and TRBJ2-7; D is unresolved. Germline CDR1 reads SGHAT; CDR2 reads FQNNGV. The CDR3 is 16 amino acids. CDR3 DNA: TGTGCCAGCGGCTTACGTTCTTGGAAGGATTCCTACGAGCAGTACTTC. Protein: CASGLRSWKDSYEQYF.

A few counts support this clonotype. The gene calls are TRBV9 and TRBJ2-2, with D perhaps given as TRBD1 or TRBD2 (6 bases each). V was pared by 8 bases and J by 7 bases, with 18 bases between. This CDR3 region has 14 residues. The germline CDR1 and CDR2 sequences are SGDLS and YYNGEE. The CDR3 protein is CASQPGQAGGELFF. The CDR3 DNA is TGTGCCAGTCAGCCGGGACAAGCGGGCGGGGAGCTGTTTTTT.

This clonotype was recorded at least ten times. V and J are TRBV24-1 and TRBJ2-1, with TRBD2 identical over 16 bases. Germline V gene lookup returns CDR1 KGHDR and CDR2 SFDVKD. Germline trimming cut 4 bases from V and 7 bases from J; bases unmatched to any gene: 18. The CDR3 covers 21 residues. CDR3 region: CATSDRTASGTSGRALNEQFF. For the CDR3, the DNA is TGTGCCACCAGTGACCGTACCGCTTCCGGGACTAGCGGGAGGGCCTTAAATGAGCAGTTCTTC.

The rearrangement uses TRBV18 and TRBJ2-2; D ambiguous. In germline, CDR1 is KGHSH, CDR2 LQKENI. The CDR3 is 15 amino acids. V gave up 3 bases and J gave up 0 bases, with 8 bases separating them. The CDR3 loop is CASSPLQTNTGELFF. The DNA for the CDR3 is TGTGCCAGCTCACCCCTACAGACGAACACCGGGGAGCTGTTTTTT.

This clonotype has a count of ten or more. CDR3 amino acids: CASLPGGSGSLISYEQYF. DNA of the CDR3: TGTGCCAGCCTACCAGGGGGTAGCGGGAGTCTAATATCCTACGAGCAGTACTTC. The chain joins TRBV2 to TRBJ2-7; 9 bases match TRBD2. Trimming removed 8 bases from V and 1 base from J; junction bases left unmatched: 18. From germline, CDR1 is SNHLY and CDR2 FYNNEI. The CDR3 has 18 residues.

This clonotype was counted only a few times. The rearrangement joins TRBV12-3 or TRBV12-4 to TRBJ2-1; D unclear. V was trimmed by 3 bases and J by 11 bases, leaving 14 bases between them. This CDR3 is 13 amino acids long. The CDR3 sequence: CASSFGLFSQQFF. CDR3 DNA: TGTGCCAGCAGTTTCGGTCTATTCTCTCAGCAGTTCTTC.

This clonotype came up many times. The CDR3 reads CSARDEGTANTEAFF. The CDR3 nucleotides read TGCAGTGCTAGAGATGAAGGGACTGCGAACACTGAAGCTTTCTTT. The chain employs TRBV20-1 and TRBJ1-1, with D perhaps TRBD1 (5 bases). Germline V gene sequence: CDR1 DFQATT, CDR2 SNEGSKA (reference sequence). V was trimmed by 0 bases and J by 1 base, leaving 12 bases between them. This CDR3 contains 15 residues.

V gene TRBV3-1 combines with J gene TRBJ2-2; TRBD1 aligns across 9 bases. V dropped 1 base and J dropped 5; count of bases not matched to a gene: 5. Germline assignment: CDR1 LGHDT and CDR2 YNNKEL (reference sequence). The CDR3 extends over 16 amino acids. The CDR3 region is CASSQAGTGRTGELFF. As DNA, the CDR3 is TGTGCCAGCAGCCAAGCCGGGACAGGGCGGACCGGGGAGCTGTTTTTT.